The rows below give T cell receptor beta chains drawn from one sample of a study of OX40 agonist ivuxolimab in advanced cancers. Data came from immunoSEQ multiplex PCR; TCRdb stores just in-frame clones and leaves some out. The sample lists roughly 23,000 clones; approximately 85% were seen once. Specimen: CD4+ or CD8+ T cells sorted from blood, collected in a trial of the OX40 agonist ivuxolimab. The source of these receptors is an adult with an advanced solid tumor such as melanoma, head and neck, liver or kidney cancer. Each CDR3 is given with its conserved first and last residue. D genes are given only for firm matches. Some rows mark clone size as missing; the rest say once, few, many or name a class of expanded clone.

v_gene	d_gene	abundance	j_gene	CDR3aa	CDR3nt
TRBV4-1	TRBD2	NA	TRBJ2-3	CASSAQRGGLTDTQYF	TGCGCCAGCAGCGCCCAGCGGGGGGGCCTCACAGATACGCAGTATTTT
TRBV5-1	TRBD1	NA	TRBJ1-2	CASSQSGTGIRNYGYTF	TGCGCCAGCAGCCAATCTGGGACAGGGATTCGTAACTATGGCTACACCTTC
TRBV9	NA	NA	TRBJ2-3	CASSVASGVADTQYF	TGTGCCAGCAGCGTAGCCTCAGGGGTTGCGGATACGCAGTATTTT
TRBV2	NA	NA	TRBJ1-4	CASSEAGQAPNEKLFF	TGTGCCAGCAGTGAAGCAGGGCAGGCCCCTAATGAAAAACTGTTTTTT
TRBV2	TRBD1	once	TRBJ2-7	CASSEIGTGVGEQYF	TGTGCCAGCAGTGAAATTGGGACAGGGGTCGGCGAGCAGTACTTC
TRBV7-9	TRBD2	once	TRBJ2-7	CASSSGTSGPSYEQYF	TGTGCCAGCAGCTCCGGGACTAGCGGACCCTCCTACGAGCAGTACTTC
TRBV28	NA	NA	TRBJ1-6	CASSLDTSYNSPLHF	TGTGCCAGCAGTTTAGACACATCCTATAATTCACCCCTCCACTTT
TRBV19	NA	NA	TRBJ2-7	CASSISSGAEQYF	TGTGCCAGTAGTATTTCGTCAGGGGCCGAGCAGTACTTC
TRBV2	NA	NA	TRBJ2-3	CASSDYRVTGDTDTQYF	TGTGCCAGCAGTGATTATAGAGTTACGGGAGACACAGATACGCAGTATTTT
TRBV19	TRBD1	NA	TRBJ1-5	CASSPQGAYQPQHF	TGTGCCAGTAGTCCTCAGGGGGCATATCAGCCCCAGCATTTT
TRBV27	NA	once	TRBJ2-5	CASSLEPGNQETQYF	TGTGCCAGCAGTTTAGAGCCGGGGAATCAAGAGACCCAGTACTTC
TRBV19	NA	few	TRBJ2-3	CASRDRDKAEDTQYF	TGTGCCAGTAGAGACCGGGACAAAGCAGAAGATACGCAGTATTTT
TRBV19	NA	NA	TRBJ1-5	CASSYRVLDQPQHF	TGTGCCAGTAGCTACAGGGTCTTAGATCAGCCCCAGCATTTT
TRBV28	NA	NA	TRBJ2-1	CASRDSYNEQFF	TGTGCCAGCAGGGACTCCTACAATGAGCAGTTCTTC
TRBV27	NA	NA	TRBJ2-3	CASSLRGGGDTQYF	TGTGCCAGCAGTTTAAGGGGGGGCGGAGATACGCAGTATTTT
TRBV7-8	NA	NA	TRBJ2-1	CASSGLTLSYNEQFF	TGTGCCAGCAGCGGATTGACCCTCTCCTACAATGAGCAGTTCTTC
TRBV21-1	NA	NA	TRBJ2-1	CASSVREQFF	TGTGCCAGCAGTGTTCGTGAGCAGTTCTTC
TRBV30	NA	once	TRBJ1-6	CAWSSWRTNSYNSPLHF	TGTGCCTGGAGTAGTTGGCGGACGAACTCCTATAATTCACCCCTCCACTTT
TRBV9	NA	NA	TRBJ2-3	CASSLYMSDTQYF	TGTGCCAGCAGCCTATACATGTCCGATACGCAGTATTTT
TRBV9	NA	NA	TRBJ2-2	CASRQGNTGELFF	TGTGCCAGCAGACAGGGGAACACCGGGGAGCTGTTTTTT
TRBV9	NA	NA	TRBJ1-2	CASSVGGGNYGYTF	TGTGCCAGCAGCGTAGGGGGAGGTAACTATGGCTACACCTTC
TRBV27	NA	NA	TRBJ1-6	CASSLGGWTPLHF	TGTGCCAGCAGTTTGGGGGGATGGACACCCCTCCACTTT
TRBV30	TRBD2	NA	TRBJ2-1	CAWSVGGGEAFNEQFF	TGTGCCTGGAGTGTCGGCGGGGGAGAGGCGTTCAATGAGCAGTTCTTC
TRBV5-5	NA	NA	TRBJ1-1	CASSLSEGGNTEAFF	TGTGCCAGCAGCTTGAGCGAAGGGGGGAACACTGAAGCTTTCTTT
TRBV5-1	NA	NA	TRBJ2-7	CASSLAVASGGEQYF	TGCGCCAGCAGCTTGGCCGTGGCCTCCGGCGGAGAGCAGTACTTC
TRBV19	NA	NA	TRBJ2-7	CASRGLSYEQYF	TGTGCCAGTAGAGGACTATCCTACGAGCAGTACTTC
TRBV19	NA	NA	TRBJ1-4	CASTIGGATNEKLFF	TGTGCCAGTACCATAGGGGGTGCAACTAATGAAAAACTGTTTTTT
TRBV19	TRBD2	once	TRBJ2-7	CASSIGSGGTYEQYF	TGTGCCAGTAGTATTGGTAGCGGGGGAACCTACGAGCAGTACTTC
TRBV5-1	NA	NA	TRBJ2-7	CASSLETRSYEQYF	TGCGCCAGCAGCTTGGAAACGAGAAGTTACGAGCAGTACTTC
TRBV15	NA	NA	TRBJ2-3	CATSRVRGSGTDTQYF	TGTGCCACCAGCAGAGTCCGGGGGTCAGGCACAGATACGCAGTATTTT
TRBV9	TRBD1	NA	TRBJ2-7	CASSVAGGFAYEQYF	TGTGCCAGCAGCGTAGCAGGGGGTTTCGCCTACGAGCAGTACTTC
TRBV5-4	NA	NA	TRBJ2-5	CASSLDGPRPQYF	TGTGCCAGCAGCCTGGACGGTCCCAGGCCCCAGTACTTC
TRBV7-3	NA	once	TRBJ2-1	CASSLDIGDTPYNEQFF	TGTGCCAGCAGCTTAGACATCGGGGACACCCCCTACAATGAGCAGTTCTTC
TRBV7-9	NA	NA	TRBJ1-1	CASRYRAGVDTEAFF	TGTGCCAGCAGATATAGGGCAGGGGTGGACACTGAAGCTTTCTTT
TRBV28	TRBD1	NA	TRBJ1-5	CASRGQVWAQPQHF	TGTGCCAGCAGGGGACAGGTCTGGGCTCAGCCCCAGCATTTT
TRBV5-5	NA	NA	TRBJ1-1	CASSLGGNTEAFF	TGTGCCAGCAGCTTGGGCGGGAACACTGAAGCTTTCTTT